This record looks at one T cell receptor (beta chain) sequence and its context. Its antigen is undetermined. Trimming stripped 1 base from V and 5 bases from J, with 13 bases between. The CDR3 is 14 amino acids. Per the germline V gene, CDR1 is SGHKS and CDR2 is YYEKEE (reference sequence). This sample stems from a study of cytomegalovirus exposure and HLA in healthy donors. Overall study results and limits: Most TCR beta V segments were productive about 90% or about 30% of the time in an earlier analysis. It was reportedly the case that the classifier diagnosed cytomegalovirus status with high specificity and sensitivity.

PCR was performed using 60 Vbeta and 13 Jbeta primers. TCRdb keeps only in-frame clones here, not all; method: immunoSEQ multiplex PCR. This table holds about 48,000 clones. This clonotype was obtained from a male donor in good health and CMV-seropositive. Sequenced input: PBMCs. The chain joins TRBV5-5 to TRBJ2-7; tentatively, D is TRBD1 (5 bases). This chain's CDR3 is CASSLFQGFNEQYF. For the CDR3, the DNA is TGTGCCAGCAGCTTGTTTCAGGGTTTCAACGAGCAGTACTTC.